This T cell receptor beta chain was found in a study of technical replicates of blood from a few donors. CDR1 is GTSNPN and CDR2 is SVGIG in the germline V gene (reference sequence). CDR3 length: 18 residues. The V and J ends lost 0 bases and 4 bases, in that order; junction bases with no gene match: 14. Sequenced by immunoSEQ multiplex PCR; TCRdb stores in-frame clones only, minus some. The repertoire holds over 50,000 clones, with about 89% as singletons. Specimen: PBMCs. The receptor comes from a human donor in good health. Some clones in this sample may be carry-over from other donors' samples. The chain recombines TRBV30 with TRBJ2-7, with 11 bases matching TRBD1. In DNA, the CDR3 is TGTGCCTGGAGTGTACCTTTCCCGGGACAGGGGGAACGGTACGAGCAGTACTTC. Amino acids: CAWSVPFPGQGERYEQYF. Drawing the rest from reference TRBV30 and TRBJ2-7, the complete variable domain is SQTIHQWPATLVQPVGSPLSLECTVEGTSNPNLYWYRQAAGRGLQLLFYSVGIGQISSEVPQNLSASRPQDRQFILSSKKLLLSDSGFYLCAWSVPFPGQGERYEQYFGPGTRLTVT.